What follows describes a single T cell receptor (beta chain). This clone has a single count. Its binding antigen is unknown. Base qualities are missing; no much larger clone stands one base away. Each collaborating institution followed its own protocols to collect whole blood in K2EDTA tubes. For TCRbeta analysis, collaborators shipped samples as frozen whole blood, isolated PBMCs, or DNA extracted from either of those sample types. The immunoSEQ Assay, a bias-controlled multiplex PCR, was used to amplify TCRbeta CDR3 regions from genomic DNA. On the study's bioinformatics: The number of nucleated cells in each sample was estimated from the amplification of reference gene primers within the assay. To quantify the absolute abundance of each unique TCRbeta CDR3 rearrangement, sequence reads were collapsed and filtered. For each sample, productive Simpson clonality was calculated as the square root of Simpson's diversity index over productive rearrangements. Not all clones reach the TCRdb copy of this immuneACCESS table, which keeps in-frame sequences only. Checked studies attribute under half of the gap to unresolved V genes and leave the rest unexplained. Clonal size and the V and J genes are those of that table, whereas D and trimming came from the DNA. For this sample there are approximately 250,000 clones; about 83% appear just once. More than 5% of the sample lies in the top ten.

The CDR3, cysteine through phenylalanine, is 12 amino acids long. The entry retains the CDR3 DNA only, 36 bases that are in frame from base 1. The germline ends are 6 bases apart after V is trimmed by 1 base and J by 10 bases. Looking up the germline V gene yields CDR1 SGHRS and CDR2 YFSETQ. The record originates from a study of blood T cell repertoires in COVID-19 (dated by TCRdb to about 2020). Looking at the study overall: Samples covering the acute and convalescent phases of COVID-19 were provided by collaborators in the United States, Italy and Spain. The prospective study material was composed of cDNA or gDNA derived from T cells, B-cell-depleted T cells, or PBMCs. Deeply sampled blood TCRbeta repertoires from subjects exposed to, actively infected with, or recovered from COVID-19 were included in the dataset. The repertoires were released in a freely available public database intended as a resource for research on the immune response to SARS-CoV-2. Samples were obtained from the ongoing ImmuneRACE study (first 160 participants) and from 1,254 subjects provided by 6 global collaborators. The sample metadata nearly always contained a de-identified subject ID, COVID-19 status, age in years and sex. Where available, HLA class I and class II types were taken from metadata supplied by the sample provider and were not determined by assay-based typing. The full study reports these points: Clinical and demographic metadata were provided uncurated, with the amount varying by source and participant.

In this chain, TRBV5-1 is recombined with TRBJ2-6, with the D gene uncertain. Sequenced material: peripheral blood. The clonotype was recovered from a human donor in a cohort sampled during active COVID-19. Here the CDR3 is given as CASSLRENVLTF. The DNA is as follows: TGCGCCAGCAGCTTGCGAGAGAACGTCCTGACTTTC.